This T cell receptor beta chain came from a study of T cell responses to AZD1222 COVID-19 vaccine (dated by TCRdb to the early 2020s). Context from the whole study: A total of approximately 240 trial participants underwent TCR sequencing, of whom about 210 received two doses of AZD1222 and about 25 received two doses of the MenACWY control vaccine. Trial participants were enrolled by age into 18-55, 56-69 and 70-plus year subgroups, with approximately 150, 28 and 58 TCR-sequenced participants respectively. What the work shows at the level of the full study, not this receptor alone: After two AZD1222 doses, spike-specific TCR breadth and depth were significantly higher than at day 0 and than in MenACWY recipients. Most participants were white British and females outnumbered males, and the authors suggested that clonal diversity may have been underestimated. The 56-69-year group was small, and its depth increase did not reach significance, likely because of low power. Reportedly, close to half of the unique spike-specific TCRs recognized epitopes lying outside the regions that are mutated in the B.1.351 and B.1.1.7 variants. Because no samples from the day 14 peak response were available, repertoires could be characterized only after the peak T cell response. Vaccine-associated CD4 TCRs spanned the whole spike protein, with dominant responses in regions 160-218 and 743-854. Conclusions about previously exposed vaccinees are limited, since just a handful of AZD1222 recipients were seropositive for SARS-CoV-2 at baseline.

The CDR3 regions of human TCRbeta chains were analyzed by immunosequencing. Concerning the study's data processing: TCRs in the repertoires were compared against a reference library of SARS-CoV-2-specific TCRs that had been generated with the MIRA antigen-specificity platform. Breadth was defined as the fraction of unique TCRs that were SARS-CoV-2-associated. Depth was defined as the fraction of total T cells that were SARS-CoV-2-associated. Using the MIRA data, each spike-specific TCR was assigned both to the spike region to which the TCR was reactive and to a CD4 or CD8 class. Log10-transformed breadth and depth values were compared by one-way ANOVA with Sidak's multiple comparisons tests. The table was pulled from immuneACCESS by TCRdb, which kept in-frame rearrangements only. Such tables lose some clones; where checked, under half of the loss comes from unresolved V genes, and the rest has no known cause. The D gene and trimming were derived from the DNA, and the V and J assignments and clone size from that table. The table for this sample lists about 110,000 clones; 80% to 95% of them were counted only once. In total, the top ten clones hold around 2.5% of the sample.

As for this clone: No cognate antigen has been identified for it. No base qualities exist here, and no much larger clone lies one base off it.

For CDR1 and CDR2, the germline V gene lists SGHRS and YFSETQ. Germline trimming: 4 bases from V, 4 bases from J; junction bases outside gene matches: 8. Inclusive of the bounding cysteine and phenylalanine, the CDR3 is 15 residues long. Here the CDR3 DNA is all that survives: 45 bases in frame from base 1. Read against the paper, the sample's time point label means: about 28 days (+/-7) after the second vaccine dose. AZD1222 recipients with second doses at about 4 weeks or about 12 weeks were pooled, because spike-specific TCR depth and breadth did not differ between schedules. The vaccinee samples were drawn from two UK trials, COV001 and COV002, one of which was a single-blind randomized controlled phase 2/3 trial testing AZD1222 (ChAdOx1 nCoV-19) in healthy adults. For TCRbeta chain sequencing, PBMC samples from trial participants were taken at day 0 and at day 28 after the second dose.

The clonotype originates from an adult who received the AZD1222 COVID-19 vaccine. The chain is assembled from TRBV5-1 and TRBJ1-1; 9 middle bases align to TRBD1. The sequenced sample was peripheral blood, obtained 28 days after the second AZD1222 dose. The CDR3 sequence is CASSAGTGSGTEAFF. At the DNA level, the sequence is TGCGCCAGCAGCGCTGGGACAGGGTCGGGCACTGAAGCTTTCTTT.